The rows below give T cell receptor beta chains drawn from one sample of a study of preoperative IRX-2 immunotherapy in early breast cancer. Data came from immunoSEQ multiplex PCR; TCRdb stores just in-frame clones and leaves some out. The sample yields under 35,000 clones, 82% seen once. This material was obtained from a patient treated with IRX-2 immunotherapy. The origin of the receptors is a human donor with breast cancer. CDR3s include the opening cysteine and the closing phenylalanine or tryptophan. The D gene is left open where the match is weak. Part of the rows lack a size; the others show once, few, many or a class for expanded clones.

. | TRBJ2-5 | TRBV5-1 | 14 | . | CASSYQGYQETQYF | TGCGCCAGCAGCTATCAGGGGTACCAAGAGACCCAGTACTTC
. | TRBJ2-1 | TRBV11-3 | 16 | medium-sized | CASSVGGKRFDNEQFF | TGTGCCAGCAGCGTGGGGGGAAAGAGATTTGACAATGAGCAGTTCTTC
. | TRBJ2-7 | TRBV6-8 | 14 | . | CAISARGLLYEQYF | TGTGCCATCAGCGCCCGAGGGCTTTTGTACGAGCAGTACTTC
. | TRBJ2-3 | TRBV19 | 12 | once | CASSESTDTQYF | TGTGCCAGTAGTGAAAGCACAGATACGCAGTATTTT
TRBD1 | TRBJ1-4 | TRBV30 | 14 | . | CAGGTGGTNEKLFF | TGTGCCGGGGGGACAGGGGGCACTAATGAAAAACTGTTTTTT
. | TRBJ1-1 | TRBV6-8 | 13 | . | CASGFSGDTEAFF | TGTGCCAGTGGTTTTTCAGGGGACACTGAAGCTTTCTTT
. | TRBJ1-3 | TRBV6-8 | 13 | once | CASARDARDTIYF | TGTGCCAGTGCCCGGGACGCTCGGGACACCATATATTTT
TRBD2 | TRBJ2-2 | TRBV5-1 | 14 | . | CASSLAGETGELFF | TGCGCCAGCAGCTTAGCGGGAGAGACCGGGGAGCTGTTTTTT
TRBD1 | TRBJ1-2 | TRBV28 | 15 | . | CASSSRTGDNYGYTF | TGTGCCAGCAGTTCTAGGACAGGGGATAACTATGGCTACACCTTC
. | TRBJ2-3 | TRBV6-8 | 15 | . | CASGRQGPDTDTQYF | TGTGCCAGCGGGCGTCAAGGGCCAGACACAGATACGCAGTATTTT
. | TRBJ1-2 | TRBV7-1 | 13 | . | CASSPNRAYGYTF | TGTGCCAGCAGCCCAAACAGGGCTTATGGCTACACCTTC
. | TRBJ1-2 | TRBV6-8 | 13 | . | CASNVEVGDGYTF | TGTGCCAGCAACGTCGAGGTGGGGGATGGCTACACCTTC
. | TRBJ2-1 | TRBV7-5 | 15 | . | CASSFSPGVHNEQFF | TGTGCCAGCAGCTTTTCCCCGGGGGTCCACAATGAGCAGTTCTTC
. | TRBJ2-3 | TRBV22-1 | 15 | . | CASRRDRGRWDTQYF | TGTGCCAGCAGAAGGGACAGGGGTAGGTGGGATACGCAGTATTTT
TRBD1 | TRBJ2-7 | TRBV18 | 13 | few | CASSPDRDYEQYF | TGTGCCAGCTCACCGGACAGGGACTACGAGCAGTACTTC
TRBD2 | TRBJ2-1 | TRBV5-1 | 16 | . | CASSSQIAGGLNEQFF | TGCGCCAGCAGCTCCCAAATAGCGGGGGGGCTAAATGAGCAGTTCTTC
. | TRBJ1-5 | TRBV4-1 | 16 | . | CASSQDARLFNQPQHF | TGCGCCAGCAGCCAAGATGCCCGGTTGTTCAATCAGCCCCAGCATTTT
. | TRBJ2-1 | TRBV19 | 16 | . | CASRGGTSVFVHEQFF | TGTGCCAGTAGGGGCGGGACTTCGGTATTTGTCCATGAGCAGTTCTTC
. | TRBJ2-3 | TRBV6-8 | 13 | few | CASSYHNTDTQYF | TGTGCCAGCAGTTATCACAACACAGATACGCAGTATTTT
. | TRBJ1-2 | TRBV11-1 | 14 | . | CASSLDSRNYGYTF | TGTGCCAGCAGCCTCGACAGCCGAAACTATGGCTACACCTTC
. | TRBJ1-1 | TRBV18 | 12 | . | CASSFGNTEAFF | TGTGCCAGCTCCTTCGGGAACACTGAAGCTTTCTTT
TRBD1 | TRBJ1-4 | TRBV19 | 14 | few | CASSRGQLGEKLFF | TGTGCCAGTAGTAGGGGACAGCTCGGTGAAAAACTGTTTTTT
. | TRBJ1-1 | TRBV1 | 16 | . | CASSLKGQGRLTEAFF | TGCGCCAGCAGCCTTAAGGGGCAGGGGAGGTTAACTGAAGCTTTCTTT
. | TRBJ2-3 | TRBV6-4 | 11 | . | CASRMTDTQYF | TGTGCCAGCCGTATGACAGATACGCAGTATTTT
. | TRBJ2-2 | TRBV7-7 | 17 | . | CASSIRTKGLDTGELFF | TGTGCCAGCAGCATTAGGACGAAGGGGCTGGACACCGGGGAGCTGTTTTTT
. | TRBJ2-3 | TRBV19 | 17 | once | CASTLYGAGGVTDTQYF | TGTGCCAGTACCCTATACGGGGCAGGCGGAGTCACAGATACGCAGTATTTT
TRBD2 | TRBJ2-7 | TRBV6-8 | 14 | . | CASSYRTSGYEQYF | TGTGCCAGCAGTTACCGGACTAGCGGCTACGAGCAGTACTTC
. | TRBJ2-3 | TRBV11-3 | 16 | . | CASSLVRESSTDTQYF | TGTGCCAGCAGCTTAGTCCGAGAGAGCTCCACAGATACGCAGTATTTT
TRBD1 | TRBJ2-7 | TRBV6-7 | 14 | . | CASSGQGLGYEQYF | TGTGCCAGCAGCGGACAGGGTTTGGGCTACGAGCAGTACTTC
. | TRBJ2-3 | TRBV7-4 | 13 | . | CASSVDRQDTQYF | TGTGCCAGCAGCGTCGACAGGCAGGATACGCAGTATTTT
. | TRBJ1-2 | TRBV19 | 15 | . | CASSIGVLSNYGYTF | TGTGCCAGTAGTATTGGGGTACTCTCTAACTATGGCTACACCTTC
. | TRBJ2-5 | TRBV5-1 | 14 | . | CASSLATGQETQYF | TGCGCCAGCAGCTTGGCCACCGGGCAAGAGACCCAGTACTTC
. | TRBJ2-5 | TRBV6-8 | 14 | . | CASRRGGYQETQYF | TGTGCCAGCAGGAGGGGGGGGTACCAAGAGACCCAGTACTTC
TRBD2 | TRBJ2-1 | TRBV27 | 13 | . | CATEAGGTNEQFF | TGTGCCACCGAAGCGGGAGGAACCAATGAGCAGTTCTTC
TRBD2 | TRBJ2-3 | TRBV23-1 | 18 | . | CASSQDFQRGMYTDTQYF | TGCGCCAGCAGCCAAGATTTTCAGCGGGGGATGTACACAGATACGCAGTATTTT
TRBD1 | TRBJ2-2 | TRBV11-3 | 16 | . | CASSLGGTGRTGELFF | TGTGCCAGCAGCTTAGGGGGGACAGGCCGAACCGGGGAGCTGTTTTTT
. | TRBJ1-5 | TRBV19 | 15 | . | CASSMGDGQHQPQHF | TGTGCCAGTAGTATGGGCGACGGTCAGCATCAGCCCCAGCATTTT
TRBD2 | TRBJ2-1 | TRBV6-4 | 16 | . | CAISEGGLAGEGEQFF | TGTGCCATCAGTGAGGGGGGACTAGCAGGGGAGGGTGAGCAGTTCTTC
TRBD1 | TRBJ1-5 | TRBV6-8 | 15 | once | CASSRTGPLNQPQHF | TGTGCCAGCAGTCGGACAGGGCCTCTCAATCAGCCCCAGCATTTT
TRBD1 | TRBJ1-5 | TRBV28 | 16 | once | CASSGIGTGFNQPQHF | TGTGCCAGCAGTGGGATTGGGACAGGCTTCAATCAGCCCCAGCATTTT
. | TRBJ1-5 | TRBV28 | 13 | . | CASSRTRLSPQHF | TGTGCCAGCAGCCGGACGAGGTTATCGCCCCAGCATTTT
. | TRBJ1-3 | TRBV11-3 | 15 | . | CASSAGGIGGNTIYF | TGTGCCAGCAGCGCGGGGGGGATTGGTGGAAACACCATATATTTT
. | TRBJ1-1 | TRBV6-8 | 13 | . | CASRENRFGEAFF | TGTGCCAGCAGAGAAAATAGGTTTGGTGAAGCTTTCTTT
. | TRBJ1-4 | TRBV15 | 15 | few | CATRGKDSSGEKLFF | TGTGCCACCAGAGGAAAAGACAGTTCGGGTGAAAAACTGTTTTTT
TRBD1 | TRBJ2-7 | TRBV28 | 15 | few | CASSPGTGQDYEQYF | TGTGCCAGCAGTCCCGGGACAGGCCAGGACTACGAGCAGTACTTC
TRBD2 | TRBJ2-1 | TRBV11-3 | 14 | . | CASTPSGGANEQFF | TGTGCCAGCACCCCCAGCGGGGGGGCGAATGAGCAGTTCTTC
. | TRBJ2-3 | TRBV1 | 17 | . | CASSRIGLARSTDTQYF | TGCGCCAGCAGCCGAATCGGACTAGCGCGAAGCACAGATACGCAGTATTTT
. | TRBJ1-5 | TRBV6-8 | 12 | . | CASNQGHQPQHF | TGTGCCAGCAACCAAGGGCACCAGCCCCAGCATTTT